The 25 T cell receptor beta chains reported below all come from one sample, sequenced in a study of cytomegalovirus exposure and HLA in healthy donors. It was with 60 Vbeta and 13 Jbeta primers that the PCR ran. Repertoires were generated with immunoSEQ multiplex PCR, while TCRdb's copy carries only in-frame clones and drops some. The data show over 150,000 clones, with less than 90% seen just once and 1.5% to 2% held by the top ten. The source material was PBMCs. These receptors all stem from a middle-aged man in good health and CMV-seronegative.

The rearrangement uses TRBV18 and TRBJ2-7, with D perhaps matching TRBD1 (6 bases). Per the germline V gene, CDR1 is KGHSH and CDR2 is LQKENI. The CDR3 extends over 13 amino acids. V lost 3 bases and J 3 bases, leaving 9 bases between the germline ends. The CDR3 spells CASSPNRVYEQYF. The CDR3 DNA follows: TGTGCCAGCTCACCGAACAGGGTCTACGAGCAGTACTTC.

V usage is TRBV2 and J usage is TRBJ2-7; the match to TRBD2 covers 7 bases. The V gene's germline CDR1 is SNHLY and CDR2 FYNNEI. The CDR3 has 14 residues. The V gene end was trimmed by 6 bases and the J gene end by 3 bases; junction bases not matched to a gene: 8. CDR3: CASRGGVSHYEQYF. As DNA, the CDR3 is TGTGCCAGCAGGGGGGGGGTATCTCACTACGAGCAGTACTTC.

The chain carries TRBV4-1 and TRBJ2-7; 7 bases are shared with TRBD2. CDR1 is MGHRA, CDR2 YSYEKL, per germline. The CDR3 loop spans 14 amino acids. Trimming cost V 1 base and J 6 bases; bases outside gene matches: 6. Written as DNA, the CDR3 is TGCGCCAGCAGCCAAGGCGTCCGGGGGGTCGAGCAGTACTTC. Its protein is CASSQGVRGVEQYF.

The gene calls are TRBV18 and TRBJ2-7; D possibly corresponds to TRBD1 (6 bases). Per the germline V gene, CDR1 is KGHSH and CDR2 is LQKENI. The length of the CDR3 is 14 residues. Trimming shortened V by 5 bases and J by 0 bases, and 11 bases separated the two germline ends. CDR3 sequence (DNA): TGTGCCAGCTCATCCCGGGACAACTCCTACGAGCAGTACTTC. As protein: CASSSRDNSYEQYF.

This chain connects TRBV11-3 to TRBJ1-1; 8 bases fit TRBD1. CDR1 SGHNT and CDR2 YENEEA come from the germline V gene. The J segment lost 10 bases and the V segment lost 2 bases, leaving 3 bases of the junction unmatched. CDR3 length: 12 amino acids. The CDR3 loop reads CASSLTGGRAFF. The CDR3, as DNA: TGTGCCAGCAGCTTAACAGGGGGAAGAGCTTTCTTT.

About this clone itself: At one end the junction does not follow the germline gene, possibly because of a read error. V is TRBV5-1 and J is TRBJ1-2; 9 bases match TRBD1. This CDR3 contains 15 residues. In germline, CDR1 is SGHRS, CDR2 YFSETQ. The CDR3 sequence is CASSTGTGRDYRYTF. CDR3 sequence (DNA): TGCGCCAGCAGCACCGGGACAGGGAGGGACTATCGCTACACCTTC.

This clone was counted a single time. V is TRBV10-3 and J is TRBJ2-1, with D perhaps TRBD1 (8 bases). In germline, CDR1 is ENHRY, CDR2 SYGVKD. CDR3 length equals 14 residues. Trimming took off 6 bases at V and 8 bases at J, with 17 bases between the two ends. CDR3 sequence reads: CAISPQGGADEQFF. CDR3 in DNA: TGTGCCATCAGCCCACAGGGGGGGGCGGATGAGCAGTTCTTC.

The genes are TRBV9 and TRBJ2-7, with 10 bases that match TRBD2. Germline CDR1 and CDR2: SGDLS and YYNGEE. The CDR3 covers 16 residues. The V gene end was trimmed by 4 bases and the J gene end by 0 bases; junction bases not matched to a gene: 7. The CDR3 bases are TGTGCCAGCAGCCCGGCGTCTAGCGGGGGCTCCTACGAGCAGTACTTC. This gives the protein CASSPASSGGSYEQYF.

Regarding this clone: This CDR3 is also generated by other DNA sequences in the sample. This rearrangement joins TRBV7-3 to TRBJ2-2; 7 bases line up with TRBD1. The length of the CDR3 is 17 residues. Germline V gene data show CDR1 as SGHTA and CDR2 as FQGTGA. Trimming at V came to 9 bases and at J to 2 bases, leaving 15 bases not matched to a gene. The CDR3 loop is CASSPRPGTVNTGELFF. The DNA of the CDR3 is TGTGCCAGTAGCCCGCGACCCGGGACAGTAAACACCGGGGAGCTGTTTTTT.

The chain recombines TRBV6-6 with TRBJ1-1; perhaps TRBD1 as D (5 bases). The CDR3 contains 15 residues. The V gene's germline CDR1 is MNHNY and CDR2 SVGAGI (reference sequence). V was pared by 6 bases and J by 1 base, with 15 bases between. The CDR3 DNA reads TGTGCCAGCAGCCCTCCGGGACTCTCGAACACTGAAGCTTTCTTT. Amino acids: CASSPPGLSNTEAFF.

The chain links TRBV18 to TRBJ2-7; tentatively, D is TRBD1 (6 bases). Deletions cut 0 bases from V and 2 bases from J, with 11 bases between. Germline loops: CDR1 KGHSH, CDR2 LQKENI. This CDR3 has 15 residues. This chain's CDR3 is CASSPPQPGAYEQYF. CDR3 DNA: TGTGCCAGCTCACCACCGCAGCCAGGGGCCTACGAGCAGTACTTC.

The rearrangement uses TRBV7-9 and TRBJ2-1, with 11 nucleotides matching TRBD1. V lost 2 bases and J lost 6; bases outside the gene matches: 6. Germline loops: CDR1 SEHNR, CDR2 FQNEAQ (reference sequence). The CDR3 loop spans 16 amino acids. The CDR3, as DNA: TGTGCCAGCAGCTTACCTTCCGGGACAGGGGGCAATGAGCAGTTCTTC. It yields the protein CASSLPSGTGGNEQFF.

The chain has TRBV7-2 and TRBJ2-5; D is uncertain. Trimming shortened V by 5 bases and J by 3 bases, and 13 bases separated the two germline ends. The CDR3 length is 14 residues. Germline CDR1 is SGHTA and CDR2 is FQGNSA. The CDR3 DNA reads TGTGCCAGCAGCCTCACTCCTTTGAAAGAGACCCAGTACTTC. It encodes CASSLTPLKETQYF.

The chain combines TRBV6-5 with TRBJ1-3; perhaps TRBD1 as D (6 bases). CDR3 length equals 15 residues. The V gene's germline CDR1 is MNHEY and CDR2 SVGAGI. The germline V and J ends were trimmed by 6 bases and 0 bases, with 12 bases remaining between them. The CDR3 DNA reads as TGTGCCAGCAGCTCCGACAGGTTCTCTGGAAACACCATATATTTT. Translating gives CASSSDRFSGNTIYF.

This chain links TRBV11-2 with TRBJ1-2, with D unclear. CDR3 length: 13 residues. The germline V gene has CDR1 SGHAT and CDR2 FQNNGV. V gave up 5 bases and J gave up 4 bases, with 11 bases separating them. Written as DNA, the CDR3 is TGTGCCAGCAGCCCCGACACCTTCTATGGCTACACCTTC. This codes for CASSPDTFYGYTF.

The V gene is TRBV29-1, the J gene TRBJ2-3; 9 bases line up with TRBD1. J was trimmed by 0 bases and V by 7 bases; bases with no gene match: 8. Germline values: CDR1 SQVTM, CDR2 ANQGSEA. CDR3 length equals 15 residues. CDR3 DNA: TGCAGCGCCGATGACAGGGGGACTAGCACAGATACGCAGTATTTT. Translated, it gives CSADDRGTSTDTQYF.

The V and J genes are TRBV28 and TRBJ1-4; the D gene is possibly TRBD1 (6 bases). CDR3 length: 12 amino acids. V dropped 3 bases and J dropped 8 bases, with 7 bases sitting between them. Germline V gene sequence: CDR1 MDHEN, CDR2 SYDVKM. The CDR3, as DNA: TGTGCCAGCAGTTTCGGACAGGAAAAACTGTTTTTT. Translation: CASSFGQEKLFF.

The rearrangement joins TRBV6-1 to TRBJ1-2, with TRBD1 identical over 8 bases. Unmatched junction bases numbered 10, after V lost 8 bases and J lost 5 bases. The CDR3 runs 14 residues. In germline, CDR1 is MNHNS, CDR2 SASEGT. The CDR3 nucleotides are TGTGCCAGCGCGGGACAGGCTGTAACGTATGGCTACACCTTC. It translates to CASAGQAVTYGYTF.

The gene calls are TRBV27 and TRBJ1-2; a possible D gene is TRBD1 (5 bases). This CDR3 is built from 16 residues. Trimming pared 5 bases from V and 1 base from J, leaving 17 bases between. Germline CDR1 MNHEY, CDR2 SMNVEV (reference sequence). The CDR3 DNA is TGTGCCAGCAGTCCCTTCCGCGGGGGAGATAACTATGGCTACACCTTC. Protein sequence: CASSPFRGGDNYGYTF.

The chain links TRBV19 to TRBJ1-2, with 7 bases lining up with TRBD1. This CDR3 contains 11 residues. Germline CDR1 and CDR2: LNHDA and SQIVND (reference sequence). With 7 bases clipped from V and 8 bases from J, the junction kept 4 bases outside the gene matches. CDR3 nucleotides: TGTGCCAGTACCAGGGGGAGAGGCTACACCTTC. Protein sequence: CASTRGRGYTF.

This chain connects TRBV11-2 to TRBJ1-1; no clear D. The CDR3 covers 13 residues. The germline CDR1 and CDR2 sequences are SGHAT and FQNNGV. V lost 3 bases, J lost 1 base, and 6 bases lay in between. The CDR3 reads CASSFGENTEAFF. The CDR3 DNA is TGTGCCAGCAGCTTCGGGGAGAACACTGAAGCTTTCTTT.

On this clone: The junction differs from germline at one of its ends, possibly a read error. The V gene is TRBV7-7, the J gene TRBJ2-2; 7 positions match TRBD1. Germline CDR1 and CDR2: SSHAT and FNYEAQ (reference sequence). The CDR3 loop spans 15 amino acids. CDR3 residues: CASSPKGARAGELFF. The CDR3 DNA sequence: TGTGCTAGCAGCCCCAAGGGGGCGCGGGCCGGGGAGCTGTTTTTT.

In this sample, this clone turned up once. This sequence joins TRBV11-1 and TRBJ1-1; 9 bases fit TRBD1. Germline assignment: CDR1 SGHAT and CDR2 FQDESV (reference sequence). CDR3 size: 15 residues. With V trimmed by 5 bases and J by 1 base, 5 bases remained unmatched. The CDR3 region is CASSQHRGRNTEAFF. In nucleotides, the CDR3 is TGTGCCAGCAGCCAACACAGGGGGCGGAACACTGAAGCTTTCTTT.

J is TRBJ2-2 and V is TRBV7-3, with TRBD2 identical over 9 bases. Germline V gives CDR1 SGHTA, CDR2 FQGTGA. The CDR3 is 16 amino acids. V lost 0 bases to trimming and J lost 7 bases; unmatched junction nucleotides: 6. CDR3 DNA: TGTGCCAGCAGCTTAACGGGCGGGGGGGCCGTCGGGGAGCTGTTTTTT. Protein product: CASSLTGGGAVGELFF.

The J gene is TRBJ2-1, the V gene TRBV5-1, with D possibly TRBD1 on 9 matching bases. Trimming removed 1 base at V and 9 bases at J, with 29 bases between. Germline values: CDR1 SGHRS, CDR2 YFSETQ. There are 19 residues in the CDR3. CDR3 protein: CASSLPPGQGQRGRGEQFF. In nucleotides, the CDR3 is TGCGCCAGCAGCTTGCCCCCGGGACAGGGTCAGCGGGGGCGGGGTGAGCAGTTCTTC.